This TCR beta chain was sequenced during a study of T cell responses to AZD1222 COVID-19 vaccine. Study at large: The study pooled second doses at about 4 or about 12 weeks. Study-wide findings and caveats: Two doses of AZD1222 preceded a rise in Spike-specific TCR breadth and depth. The CD4 TCRs associated with vaccination extended across spike and predominated at 160-218 and 743-854. After the peak T cell response, and only then, were repertoires sampled.

V was clipped by 2 bases and J by 7 bases; unmatched bases: 10. The CDR3 is made up of 16 amino acids. The V gene's germline CDR1 is MNHEY and CDR2 SVGAGI. A remark on this clone: Its cognate antigen is unknown.

Clones were sequenced by immunoSEQ multiplex PCR, and TCRdb holds only the in-frame ones, with some missing. In the table there are 100,000 to 150,000 clones, 89% of which are singletons. Sequencing used peripheral blood, obtained on day 0 of AZD1222 vaccination. This chain uses TRBV6-5 with TRBJ2-5, with 10 bases matching TRBD1. This clonotype was obtained from an adult in good health. CDR3 protein: CASSYQLPGQGLTQYF. The CDR3 nucleotides read TGTGCCAGCAGTTACCAACTACCGGGACAGGGGTTGACCCAGTACTTC.